These T cell receptor beta chains were read from a single sample in a study of T cells and Merkel cell carcinoma outcomes. The protocol was immunoSEQ multiplex PCR, while the TCRdb copy is restricted to in-frame clones and leaves out a portion. Of about 19,000 clones listed, roughly four fifths are singletons. Sequencing was performed on tumor tissue from Merkel cell carcinoma. The receptors were sampled from a human donor with Merkel cell carcinoma. Both conserved end residues are part of each CDR3. D genes are given only for firm matches. Rows give clone size only sometimes, using once, few, many, or a class for an expanded clone.

J,D,size,V,DNA,CDR3
TRBJ2-2,TRBD2,NA,TRBV7-9,TGTGCCAGCAGCCGGACTAGCGGGGGGTTGAACACCGGGGAGCTGTTTTTT,CASSRTSGGLNTGELFF
TRBJ2-1,NA,once,TRBV20-1,TGCAGTGCCGCCCCACATGAGCAGTTCTTC,CSAAPHEQFF
TRBJ2-1,NA,NA,TRBV28,TGTGCCAGCAGTTCCTCGTGGGCGGGGTACAATGAGCAGTTCTTC,CASSSSWAGYNEQFF
TRBJ2-3,TRBD2,NA,TRBV6-5,TGTGCCAGCAGTTACTCAGGGACTAGCCTGGATACGCAGTATTTT,CASSYSGTSLDTQYF
TRBJ2-5,NA,NA,TRBV14,TGTGCCAGCAGCCAAGGAAGAGAGACCCAGTACTTC,CASSQGRETQYF
TRBJ1-5,TRBD1,NA,TRBV15,TGTGCCACCAGCAGAGACAGGGGGCCGGGACAGCCCCAGCATTTT,CATSRDRGPGQPQHF
TRBJ2-1,NA,NA,TRBV4-2,TGTGCCAGCATGGATACGGGCATAGGGCACGATGAGCAGTTCTTC,CASMDTGIGHDEQFF
TRBJ1-1,TRBD1,NA,TRBV5-4,TGTGCCAGCAGCTTGAAGGACAGGGTGGAATTCATGGCTTTCTTT,CASSLKDRVEFMAFF
TRBJ1-1,NA,NA,TRBV7-9,TGTGCCAGCAGCTTAGATTATGACACTGAAGCTTTCTTT,CASSLDYDTEAFF
TRBJ2-7,TRBD1,NA,TRBV19,TGTGCCACGGGACAGGGGACCTACGAGCAGTACTTC,CATGQGTYEQYF
TRBJ2-7,NA,few,TRBV5-6,TGTGCCAGCAGCTTGGATGGGGAGCAGTACTTC,CASSLDGEQYF
TRBJ1-1,TRBD1,NA,TRBV5-1,TGCGCCAGCAGCTGGGGGACAGGAGGCACTGAAGCTTTCTTT,CASSWGTGGTEAFF
TRBJ1-4,NA,NA,TRBV27,TGTGCCAGCATGCCACAGGGAGCAACTAATGAAAAACTGTTTTTT,CASMPQGATNEKLFF
TRBJ2-7,NA,NA,TRBV6-5,TGTGCCAGCAGTTTGTCAGGGTTCTCCGAGCAGTACTTC,CASSLSGFSEQYF
TRBJ1-1,NA,NA,TRBV29-1,TGCAGCGTTGATCGGGGGAGGACGGGGAACACTGAAGCTTTCTTT,CSVDRGRTGNTEAFF
TRBJ1-1,NA,NA,TRBV27,TGTGCCAGTACGCCCGGAGGGGAGGGCACTGAAGCTTTCTTT,CASTPGGEGTEAFF
TRBJ2-5,NA,NA,TRBV18,TGTGCCAGCTCACCGGTAGTAGAGACCCAGTACTTC,CASSPVVETQYF
TRBJ2-2,NA,once,TRBV4-1,TGCGCCAGCAGCCAAGAAACACCAGTGACCACCGGGGAGCTGTTTTTT,CASSQETPVTTGELFF
TRBJ2-1,TRBD2,NA,TRBV28,TGTGCCACGGGGGGGAGCGGGCATGAGCAGTTCTTC,CATGGSGHEQFF
TRBJ2-7,NA,NA,TRBV18,TGTGCCAGCTCGTCCTCCTTGTACGAGCAGTACTTC,CASSSSLYEQYF
TRBJ2-6,TRBD1,NA,TRBV27,TGTGCCAGCAGTTTATGGGGGACAGGGGAATCTGGGGCCAACGTCCTGACTTTC,CASSLWGTGESGANVLTF
TRBJ2-7,TRBD2,NA,TRBV29-1,TGCAGCGCCCTCCCGGGACTAGCGGGCGAGCAGTACTTC,CSALPGLAGEQYF
TRBJ2-2,NA,few,TRBV9,TGTGCCAGCAGCGTAAACCCAGGGGGGCTCCGGGAGCTGTTTTTT,CASSVNPGGLRELFF
TRBJ1-2,TRBD1,once,TRBV6-6,TGTGCCAGCAGTACAGGGGGCGGCTACACCTTC,CASSTGGGYTF
TRBJ1-4,NA,NA,TRBV7-9,TGTGCCAGCAGCGGAGAAAAACTGTTTTTT,CASSGEKLFF
TRBJ2-3,TRBD2,NA,TRBV7-2,TGTGCCAGCAGCTCTAGCGGGAGCTCGGATACGCAGTATTTT,CASSSSGSSDTQYF
TRBJ2-7,NA,NA,TRBV20-1,TGCAGTGCTACAGGGTGGCAGTACTTC,CSATGWQYF
TRBJ1-1,TRBD1,large,TRBV14,TGTGCCAGCAGCCTTTCACAGGGGGTGAACACTGAAGCTTTCTTT,CASSLSQGVNTEAFF
TRBJ2-7,NA,NA,TRBV29-1,TGCAGCGTTGAAGACAATTCCTACGAGCAGTACTTC,CSVEDNSYEQYF
TRBJ1-1,TRBD1,NA,TRBV19,TGTGCCAGTATCGACAGGGGGCATCCTGAAGCTTTCTTT,CASIDRGHPEAFF
TRBJ1-5,NA,NA,TRBV19,TGTGCCAGTAGTTGGCAGCCCCAGCATTTT,CASSWQPQHF
TRBJ1-6,NA,NA,TRBV6-5,TGTGCCAGCAGACGAGGCGGACCTAATTCACCCCTCCACTTT,CASRRGGPNSPLHF
TRBJ1-4,NA,NA,TRBV4-1,TGCGCCACCGCGTGGGGCCCTATTTCCGAAAAACTGTTTTTT,CATAWGPISEKLFF
TRBJ2-7,NA,NA,TRBV4-1,TGCGCCAGCAGCCAAGACATTCGGAGCTCCTACGAGCAGTACTTT,CASSQDIRSSYEQYF
TRBJ2-4,NA,once,TRBV29-1,TGCAGCGTTGCACAAGCGAAGAGGAAAAACATTCAGTACTTC,CSVAQAKRKNIQYF
TRBJ2-5,NA,NA,TRBV6-6,TGTGCCAGCAGTAAAGGCGAGACCCAGTACTTC,CASSKGETQYF
TRBJ2-2,TRBD2,NA,TRBV9,TGTGCCAGCAGCGGCCCTAAGGGGACTATGAACACCGGGGAGCTGTTTTTT,CASSGPKGTMNTGELFF
TRBJ2-5,NA,NA,TRBV5-6,TGTGCCAGCAGCTTGGCGTCAACTTCGGGGACCCAGTACTTC,CASSLASTSGTQYF
TRBJ1-1,NA,NA,TRBV19,TGTGCCAGTAGTGGGCCCACTAACACTGAAGCTTTCTTT,CASSGPTNTEAFF
TRBJ2-3,NA,few,TRBV5-1,TGCGCCAGCAGCTCCCCAGGGTCCTCTCTAAAGACGCAGTATTTT,CASSSPGSSLKTQYF
TRBJ2-1,NA,once,TRBV5-1,TGCGCCAGCGGTCAAGGCTCCTACAATGAGCAGTTCTTC,CASGQGSYNEQFF
TRBJ1-2,NA,NA,TRBV6-5,TGTGCCAGCAGTTACTGGCTGGGGTATGGCTACACCTTC,CASSYWLGYGYTF
TRBJ1-2,TRBD1,NA,TRBV5-1,TGCGCCAGCAGCCGAAGGCGGACAGGGCTCCTTATCTATGGCTACACCTTC,CASSRRRTGLLIYGYTF
TRBJ2-3,NA,NA,TRBV5-6,TGTGCCAGCAGCTTGGGGGGCCGAACAGATACGCAGTATTTT,CASSLGGRTDTQYF
TRBJ1-5,NA,NA,TRBV18,TGTGCCAGCTCACCATCTCCGGGAAATAGCAATCAGCCCCAGCATTTT,CASSPSPGNSNQPQHF
TRBJ1-3,TRBD1,NA,TRBV13,TGTGCCAGCAGCAACAGGGGTGGTGGAAACACCATATATTTT,CASSNRGGGNTIYF
TRBJ1-1,NA,NA,TRBV28,TGTGCCAGCAGTTTCGTTGCGGACACTGAAGCTTTCTTT,CASSFVADTEAFF
TRBJ1-5,TRBD1,NA,TRBV18,TGTGCCAGCTCCTTGAACGCGCAGGGGGCGAGCAATCAGCCCCAGCATTTT,CASSLNAQGASNQPQHF
TRBJ1-2,NA,NA,TRBV4-1,TGCGCCAGCAGCCAAGAAGGGGCAGGTGGCTACACCTTC,CASSQEGAGGYTF
TRBJ2-7,NA,NA,TRBV29-1,TGCAGCGGGACAGCGGCTAACTCCTACGAGCAGTACTTC,CSGTAANSYEQYF
TRBJ1-4,NA,NA,TRBV11-3,TGTGCCAGCAGCCATCCGGGACTGCGTGAAAAACTGTTTTTT,CASSHPGLREKLFF
TRBJ1-2,TRBD1,once,TRBV9,TGTGCCAGCTCGCCGGGACAGGGGGCGTATGGCTACACCTTC,CASSPGQGAYGYTF
TRBJ1-2,NA,NA,TRBV5-4,TGTGCCAGCAGCTGGTCGGGGTTCTATGGCTACACCTTC,CASSWSGFYGYTF
TRBJ1-5,NA,NA,TRBV5-8,TGTGCCAGCAGCTTTAGCAATCAGCCCCAGCATTTT,CASSFSNQPQHF